The 21 T cell receptor beta chains reported below all come from one sample, sequenced in a study of T cell changes during pregnancy in multiple sclerosis. Data came from immunoSEQ multiplex PCR; TCRdb stores just in-frame clones and leaves some out. The sample includes around 50,000 clones, 85% to 90% of them seen just once. The specimen comprised CD8+ T cells from peripheral blood mononuclear cells, sampled in the second trimester of pregnancy. Receptor source: a female donor with multiple sclerosis, enrolled in a pregnancy study.

This CDR3 is CASFSARGTRVCRETQYF. As DNA, the CDR3 is TGTGCCAGCTTTTCAGCTCGGGGGACGAGGGTCTGTCGCGAGACCCAGTACTTC. The V call is TRBV6-4, the J call TRBJ2-5; D perhaps matches TRBD2 (6 bases). Germline CDR1 MRHNA, CDR2 SNTAGT. The germline V and J ends were trimmed by 8 bases and 5 bases, with 30 bases remaining between them. This CDR3 spans 18 amino acids.

The V call is TRBV27, the J call TRBJ2-7; D gene ambiguous. The CDR3 loop spans 15 amino acids. CDR1 MNHEY and CDR2 SMNVEV come from the germline V gene (reference sequence). Trimming pared 2 bases from V and 2 bases from J, leaving 13 bases between. The CDR3 is CASSLKSPRPYEQYF. For the CDR3, the DNA is TGTGCCAGCAGTTTAAAATCCCCGCGGCCCTACGAGCAGTACTTC.

The rearrangement links TRBV29-1 to TRBJ1-4; D possibly corresponds to TRBD1 (6 bases). Trimming left V 6 bases short and J 13 bases short, with 15 bases between. The CDR3 spans 11 residues. Per germline, CDR1 SQVTM and CDR2 ANQGSEA. The CDR3 loop reads CSVLTGQILFF. The CDR3 DNA reads as TGCAGCGTCCTTACAGGGCAAATACTGTTTTTT.

The chain has TRBV6-5 and TRBJ2-7; D call uncertain. The CDR3 runs 12 residues. Trimming stripped 10 bases from V and 1 base from J, with 11 bases between. CDR1 is MNHEY, CDR2 SVGAGI, per germline. DNA for the CDR3: TGTGCCACCTCAGACATATCCTACGAGCAGTACTTC. It is translated as CATSDISYEQYF.

V is TRBV9 and J is TRBJ1-4; a possible D gene is TRBD1 (5 bases). V was shortened by 4 bases and J by 0 bases, with 13 bases between the two germline ends. This CDR3 has 16 amino acids. The V gene's germline CDR1 is SGDLS and CDR2 YYNGEE. This CDR3 is CASSPFTGATNEKLFF. In DNA, the CDR3 is TGTGCCAGCAGCCCCTTCACGGGGGCAACTAATGAAAAACTGTTTTTT.

The chain carries TRBV6-4 and TRBJ1-5, with D possibly matching TRBD1 (6 bases). The germline V gene has CDR1 MRHNA and CDR2 SNTAGT. Trimming took 4 bases from V and 7 from J, leaving 17 bases between them. The CDR3 contains 15 residues. The CDR3 coding sequence is TGTGCCAGCAGTGTCAACGCCCAGGGGAACCAGCCCCAGCATTTT. This translates into CASSVNAQGNQPQHF.

The chain carries TRBV5-6 and TRBJ1-5; D may be TRBD1 (5 bases). CDR1 and CDR2 from the germline V gene are SGHDT and YYEEEE. Trimming took 3 bases from V and 5 from J, leaving 12 bases between them. The CDR3 is made up of 14 amino acids. CDR3 DNA sequence: TGTGCCAGCAGCTGGGCAGGGAGGCATCAGCCCCAGCATTTT. Its protein is CASSWAGRHQPQHF.

The chain combines TRBV9 with TRBJ2-1, with D maybe TRBD2 (6 bases). V was clipped by 4 bases and J by 5 bases, with 16 bases between them. CDR1 and CDR2 from the germline V gene are SGDLS and YYNGEE. The CDR3 has 15 residues. The CDR3 nucleotides are TGTGCCAGCAGCAGCCCGCCGGGAGAAAACAATGAGCAGTTCTTC. It translates to CASSSPPGENNEQFF.

This chain connects TRBV14 to TRBJ1-5; 8 bases line up with TRBD1. V shed 4 bases, J shed 2 bases, and the junction held 4 bases outside the gene matches. The CDR3 consists of 15 residues. CDR1 is SGHDN and CDR2 is FVKESK in the germline V gene. The CDR3 is CASSLDREGNQPQHF. The CDR3 nucleotides are TGTGCCAGCAGCCTGGACAGGGAAGGCAATCAGCCCCAGCATTTT.

The chain is built from TRBV4-1 and TRBJ2-7; the D is unclear. Trimming shortened V by 0 bases and J by 9 bases, and 15 bases separated the two germline ends. This CDR3 is 14 amino acids long. Germline V lookup: CDR1 MGHRA, CDR2 YSYEKL. Here the CDR3 DNA reads TGCGCCAGCAGCCAAGATGTACACCCGTTTCTGCAGTACTTC. Amino acids: CASSQDVHPFLQYF.

The chain is built from TRBV2 and TRBJ1-1, with D perhaps matching TRBD1 (5 bases). CDR3 length: 13 residues. CDR1 SNHLY and CDR2 FYNNEI come from the germline V gene. Between the trimmed V and J ends, which lost 3 bases and 11 bases, there was a span of 16 bases. CDR3 loop: CASSDRTGLWAFF. CDR3 nucleotides: TGTGCCAGCAGTGATCGGACGGGACTTTGGGCTTTCTTT.

This clone came up a few times. The rearrangement joins TRBV14 to TRBJ2-7; 8 bases are a match to TRBD1. Losses at the gene ends were 0 bases for V and 2 bases for J; bases not matched to a gene: 15. The CDR3 is 19 residues long. Germline V gene lookup returns CDR1 SGHDN and CDR2 FVKESK. CDR3: CASSQDPLLTGGIPYEQYF. CDR3 DNA sequence: TGTGCCAGCAGCCAAGACCCCCTCCTTACAGGGGGAATCCCCTACGAGCAGTACTTC.

The chain carries TRBV7-9 and TRBJ1-2, with D unresolved. V was trimmed by 4 bases and J by 4 bases, leaving 16 bases between them. Germline V CDR1 and CDR2: SEHNR, FQNEAQ (reference sequence). The CDR3 is 15 residues long. CDR3 sequence (DNA): TGTGCCAGCAGCTCTAGTGCAGCAAAATTCTATGGCTACACCTTC. This gives the protein CASSSSAAKFYGYTF.

This clone has a single count. Other DNA sequences in the sample encode the same CDR3. DNA for the CDR3: TGTGCCAGCAGCGTAGGCGGGGCCAGCACAGATACGCAGTATTTT. Encoded protein: CASSVGGASTDTQYF. V gene TRBV9 combines with J gene TRBJ2-3, with D maybe TRBD2 (6 bases). Germline CDR1 is SGDLS and CDR2 is YYNGEE. Trimming cost V 0 bases and J 0 bases, with 8 bases left between them. The CDR3 has 15 residues.

This chain uses TRBV4-1 with TRBJ1-3; D gene unclear. The germline V gene encodes CDR1 MGHRA and CDR2 YSYEKL. The CDR3 loop spans 17 amino acids. Trimming took off 2 bases at V and 0 bases at J, with 14 bases between the two ends. The CDR3 coding sequence is TGCGCCAGCAGCCAACCATTTACAGCAACCTCTGGAAACACCATATATTTT. It specifies CASSQPFTATSGNTIYF.

The rearrangement joins TRBV6-6 to TRBJ2-7; D call uncertain. Germline values: CDR1 MNHNY, CDR2 SVGAGI (reference sequence). The V gene lost 4 bases and the J gene lost 0 bases, with 10 bases spanning the gap. The CDR3 covers 14 residues. This CDR3 is CASSSRIHSYEQYF. Here the CDR3 DNA reads TGTGCCAGCAGTTCCAGAATCCACTCCTACGAGCAGTACTTC.

The chain recombines TRBV5-6 with TRBJ1-1, with D possibly TRBD1 on 5 matching bases. The CDR3 sequence is 15 residues long. The V gene lost 0 bases and the J gene lost 8 bases, with 17 bases spanning the gap. Germline V CDR1 and CDR2: SGHDT, YYEEEE. Here the CDR3 reads CASSLGGGPKVEAFF. CDR3 in DNA: TGTGCCAGCAGCTTGGGCGGGGGTCCCAAAGTGGAAGCTTTCTTT.

V usage is TRBV4-1 and J usage is TRBJ1-1; D ambiguous. This CDR3 comprises 17 residues. Germline assignment: CDR1 MGHRA and CDR2 YSYEKL. V was trimmed by 1 base and J by 2 bases, leaving 17 bases between them. CDR3 protein: CASSQGSNRVYNTEAFF. The CDR3, as DNA: TGCGCCAGCAGCCAAGGATCAAACCGGGTCTACAACACTGAAGCTTTCTTT.

The chain carries TRBV7-6 and TRBJ2-7; 8 nucleotides agree with TRBD2. The J segment lost 4 bases and the V segment lost 4 bases, leaving 9 bases of the junction unmatched. Germline V CDR1 and CDR2: SGHVS, FNYEAQ. The CDR3 has 15 residues. The CDR3 DNA is TGTGCCAGCAGCTACCCGCCAGCGGGGGAATACGAGCAGTACTTC. It translates to CASSYPPAGEYEQYF.

Note on this clone: Other DNA sequences of this sample code for an identical CDR3. V and J are TRBV9 and TRBJ1-1; D is unresolved. V was trimmed by 0 bases and J by 4 bases, leaving 7 bases between them. The CDR3 is made up of 13 amino acids. Germline CDR1 is SGDLS and CDR2 is YYNGEE. CDR3 sequence reads: CASSVGGSTEAFF. CDR3 sequence (DNA): TGTGCCAGCAGCGTAGGAGGTAGCACTGAAGCTTTCTTT.

The chain links TRBV28 to TRBJ2-7, with TRBD2 identical over 7 bases. V lost 8 bases, J lost 0 bases, and 7 bases stayed unmatched. Per the germline V gene, CDR1 is MDHEN and CDR2 is SYDVKM. CDR3 size: 14 residues. The CDR3 DNA sequence: TGTGCCAGCGCAGGGACTACGAGCTCCTACGAGCAGTACTTC. This gives the protein CASAGTTSSYEQYF. Full variable domain (outside the CDR3, taken from reference TRBV28 and TRBJ2-7): DVKVTQSSRYLVKRTGEKVFLECVQDMDHENMFWYRQDPGLGLRLIYFSYDVKMKEKGDIPEGYSVSREKKERFSLILESASTNQTSMYLCASAGTTSSYEQYFGPGTRLTVT.